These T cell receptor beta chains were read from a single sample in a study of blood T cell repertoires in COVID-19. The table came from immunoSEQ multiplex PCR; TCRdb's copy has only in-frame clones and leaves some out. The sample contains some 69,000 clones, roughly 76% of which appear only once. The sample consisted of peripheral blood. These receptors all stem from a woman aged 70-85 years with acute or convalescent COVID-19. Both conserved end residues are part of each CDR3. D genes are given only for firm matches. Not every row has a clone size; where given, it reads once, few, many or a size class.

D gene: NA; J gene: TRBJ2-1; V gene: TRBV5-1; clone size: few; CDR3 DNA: TGCGCCAGCAGCTTGGGTTTAGGTAGCTTAAATGAGCAGTTCTTC; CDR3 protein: CASSLGLGSLNEQFF
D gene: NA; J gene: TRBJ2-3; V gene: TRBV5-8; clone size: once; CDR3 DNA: TGTGCCAGCAGCCCCCGGGCGGGGGCAAGCACAGATACGCAGTATTTT; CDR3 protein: CASSPRAGASTDTQYF
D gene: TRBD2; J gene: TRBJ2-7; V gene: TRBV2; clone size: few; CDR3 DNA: TGTGCCAGCAGTGGGGACTACTCTGGCGAGCAGTACTTC; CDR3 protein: CASSGDYSGEQYF
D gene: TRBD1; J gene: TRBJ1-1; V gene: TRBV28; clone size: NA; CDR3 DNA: TGTGCCAGCAGCGTAACAGGGGGCGGAGGCACTGAAGCTTTCTTT; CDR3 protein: CASSVTGGGGTEAFF
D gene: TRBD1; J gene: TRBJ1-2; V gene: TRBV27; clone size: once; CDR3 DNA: TGTGCCAGCAGTCTCGGACAGGGAGGCACCTATGGCTACACCTTC; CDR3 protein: CASSLGQGGTYGYTF
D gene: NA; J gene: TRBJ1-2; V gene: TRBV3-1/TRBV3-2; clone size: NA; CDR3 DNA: TGTGCCAGCAGCCAAGCGGCAGGGCAGCTCGGCTACACCTTC; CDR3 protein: CASSQAAGQLGYTF
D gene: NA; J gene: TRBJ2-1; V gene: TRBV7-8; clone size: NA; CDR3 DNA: TGTGCCAGCAGTCGGGACTACAATGAGCAGTTCTTC; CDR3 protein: CASSRDYNEQFF
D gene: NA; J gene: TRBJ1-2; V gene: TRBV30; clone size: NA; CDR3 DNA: TGTGCCTGGAGTGTACCCCCGGGGTCGAGGGGCTACACCTTC; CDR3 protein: CAWSVPPGSRGYTF
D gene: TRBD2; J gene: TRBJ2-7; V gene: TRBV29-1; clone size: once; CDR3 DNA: TGCAGCGTTGAACTGATTAGCGGGAGGGCCAACGAGCAGTACTTC; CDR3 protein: CSVELISGRANEQYF
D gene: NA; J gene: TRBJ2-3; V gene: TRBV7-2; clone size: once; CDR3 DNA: TGTGCCAGCAGCTGGGGGCGGGATACGCAGTATTTT; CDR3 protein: CASSWGRDTQYF
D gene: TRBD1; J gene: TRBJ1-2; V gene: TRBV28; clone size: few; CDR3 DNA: TGTGCCAGCAGTTTCGAATGGGGGACAGGGTGGAACTATGGCTACACCTTC; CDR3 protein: CASSFEWGTGWNYGYTF
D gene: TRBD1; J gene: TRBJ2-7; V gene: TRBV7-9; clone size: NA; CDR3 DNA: TGTGCCAGCAGCCCGACAGGGATCTACGAGCAGTACTTC; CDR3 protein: CASSPTGIYEQYF
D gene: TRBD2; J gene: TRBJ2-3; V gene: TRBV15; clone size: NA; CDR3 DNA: TGTGCCACCGAGGCGGGGAGGGCCTCAGATACGCAGTATTTT; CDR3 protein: CATEAGRASDTQYF
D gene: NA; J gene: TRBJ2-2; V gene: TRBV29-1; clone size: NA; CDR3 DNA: TGCAGCGTTGGGACTACCCCCCCGACCGGGGAGCTGTTTTTT; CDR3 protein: CSVGTTPPTGELFF
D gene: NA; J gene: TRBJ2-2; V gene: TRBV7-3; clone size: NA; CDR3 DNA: TGTGCCAGCAGTGATCCAGAGAACACCGGGGAGCTGTTTTTT; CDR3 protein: CASSDPENTGELFF
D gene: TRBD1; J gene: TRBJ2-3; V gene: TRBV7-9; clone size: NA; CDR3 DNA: TGTGCCAGCAGCGGGGTAGGGGGCAAAGATACGCAGTATTTT; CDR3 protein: CASSGVGGKDTQYF
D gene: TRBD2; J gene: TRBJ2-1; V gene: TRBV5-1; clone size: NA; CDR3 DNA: TGCGCCAGCAGCTTAACTAGCGGGAGTTACAATGAGCAGTTCTTC; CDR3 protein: CASSLTSGSYNEQFF
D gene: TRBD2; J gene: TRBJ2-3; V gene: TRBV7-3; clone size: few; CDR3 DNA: TGTGCCAGCAGCTTTGTAGCGGGAGGGCCGAGGGATACGCAGTATTTT; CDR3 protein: CASSFVAGGPRDTQYF
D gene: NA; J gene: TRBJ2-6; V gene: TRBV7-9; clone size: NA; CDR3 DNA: TGTGCCAGCAGCTTCCCCACGACAGGTCCAGGGGCCAACGTCCTGACTTTC; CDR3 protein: CASSFPTTGPGANVLTF
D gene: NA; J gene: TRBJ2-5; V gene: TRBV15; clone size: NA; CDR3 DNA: TGTGCCACCAGCCCGTCAGGGTTTTTGGAGACCCAGTACTTC; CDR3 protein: CATSPSGFLETQYF
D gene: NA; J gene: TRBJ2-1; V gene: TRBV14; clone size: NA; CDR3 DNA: TGTGCCAGCAGCCAAGGTACACTCCTCGGGTCCTACAATGAGCAGTTCTTC; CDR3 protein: CASSQGTLLGSYNEQFF
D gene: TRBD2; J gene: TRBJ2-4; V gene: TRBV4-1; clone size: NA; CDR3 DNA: TGCGCCAGCAGCCAAGAGGGTGGGCCTGGACTAGCGGGAACGCGGACCAAAAACATTCAGTACTTC; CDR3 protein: CASSQEGGPGLAGTRTKNIQYF
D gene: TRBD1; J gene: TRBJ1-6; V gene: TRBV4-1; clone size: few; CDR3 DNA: TGCGCCAGCAGCCAAGGTCAGGGGGGTTATAATTCACCCCTCCACTTT; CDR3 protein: CASSQGQGGYNSPLHF
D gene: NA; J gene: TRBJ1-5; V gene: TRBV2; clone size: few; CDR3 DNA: TGTGCCAGCAGTGTCAGGCAGGGGTCCCCTCAGAATCAGCCCCAGCATTTT; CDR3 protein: CASSVRQGSPQNQPQHF
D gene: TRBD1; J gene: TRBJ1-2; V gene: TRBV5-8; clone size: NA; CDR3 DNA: TGTGCCAGCAGGACCACAGGGGCGAAATATGGCTACACCTTC; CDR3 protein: CASRTTGAKYGYTF
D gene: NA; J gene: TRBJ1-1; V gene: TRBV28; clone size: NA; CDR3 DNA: TGTGCCAGCAGTTTTACCCAGGGAAGGGCCACTGAAGCTTTCTTT; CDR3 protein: CASSFTQGRATEAFF
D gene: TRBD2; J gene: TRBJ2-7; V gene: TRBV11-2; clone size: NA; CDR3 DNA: TGTGCCAGCAGCCCAGGACTAGCGGGTAACCCCTACGAGCAGTACTTC; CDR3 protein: CASSPGLAGNPYEQYF
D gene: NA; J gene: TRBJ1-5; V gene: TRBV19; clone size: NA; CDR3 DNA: TGTGCCAGTAGTATATATGGGGGCGAACAGCCCCAGCATTTT; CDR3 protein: CASSIYGGEQPQHF
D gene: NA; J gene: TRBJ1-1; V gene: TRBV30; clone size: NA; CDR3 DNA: TGTGCCTGGAGTGCCATGAACACTGAAGCTTTCTTT; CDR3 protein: CAWSAMNTEAFF
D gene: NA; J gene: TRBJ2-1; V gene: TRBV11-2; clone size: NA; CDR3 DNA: TGTGCCAGCGAACGGGACTCATCCTACAATGAGCAGTTCTTC; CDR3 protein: CASERDSSYNEQFF
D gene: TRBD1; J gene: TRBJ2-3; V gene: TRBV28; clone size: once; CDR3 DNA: TGTGCCAGCAGCCCACGTGGGACAGGGGGCAGAGATACGCAGTATTTT; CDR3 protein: CASSPRGTGGRDTQYF
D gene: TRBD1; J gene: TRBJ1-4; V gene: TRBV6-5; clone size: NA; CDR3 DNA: TGTGCCAGCAGTTACCGACAGGGAAGGAATGAAAAACTGTTTTTT; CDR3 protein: CASSYRQGRNEKLFF
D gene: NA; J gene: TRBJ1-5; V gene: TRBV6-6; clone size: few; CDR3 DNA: TGTGCCAGCAGCTTGGGAGCAGCGCCCAATCAGCCCCAGCATTTT; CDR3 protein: CASSLGAAPNQPQHF
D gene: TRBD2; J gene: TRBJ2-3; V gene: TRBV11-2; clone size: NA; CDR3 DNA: TGTGCCAGCAGCCCCACTAGCGGGATCCGATATTTT; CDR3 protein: CASSPTSGIRYF
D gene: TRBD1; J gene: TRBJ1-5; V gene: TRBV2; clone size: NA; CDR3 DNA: TGTGCCAGCCGAACAGGGGGCGGAGGTAAGGATCAGCCCCAGCATTTT; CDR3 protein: CASRTGGGGKDQPQHF
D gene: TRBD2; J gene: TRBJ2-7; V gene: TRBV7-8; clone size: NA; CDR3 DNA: TGTGCCAGCAGCTTAGAGTGGCGGGCTAGCGGGAGGATGGGCGAGCAGTACTTC; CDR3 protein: CASSLEWRASGRMGEQYF
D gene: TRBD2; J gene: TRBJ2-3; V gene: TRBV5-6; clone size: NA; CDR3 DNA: TGTGCCAGCAGTTCCATCCTAGCGGGATCGACAGATACGCAGTATTTT; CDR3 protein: CASSSILAGSTDTQYF
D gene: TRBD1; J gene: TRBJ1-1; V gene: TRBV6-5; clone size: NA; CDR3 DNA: TGTGCCAGCAGGACCGGACAGGAGAACACTGAAGCTTTCTTT; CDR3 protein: CASRTGQENTEAFF
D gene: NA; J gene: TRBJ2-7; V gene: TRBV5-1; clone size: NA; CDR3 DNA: TGCGCCAGCAGCTTACCTGGGACTTCCTACGAGCAGTACTTC; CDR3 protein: CASSLPGTSYEQYF
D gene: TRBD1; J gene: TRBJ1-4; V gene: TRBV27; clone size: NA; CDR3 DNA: TGTGCCAGCAGTTTCTACAGGGGAGTCCCTAATGAAAAACTGTTTTTT; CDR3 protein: CASSFYRGVPNEKLFF